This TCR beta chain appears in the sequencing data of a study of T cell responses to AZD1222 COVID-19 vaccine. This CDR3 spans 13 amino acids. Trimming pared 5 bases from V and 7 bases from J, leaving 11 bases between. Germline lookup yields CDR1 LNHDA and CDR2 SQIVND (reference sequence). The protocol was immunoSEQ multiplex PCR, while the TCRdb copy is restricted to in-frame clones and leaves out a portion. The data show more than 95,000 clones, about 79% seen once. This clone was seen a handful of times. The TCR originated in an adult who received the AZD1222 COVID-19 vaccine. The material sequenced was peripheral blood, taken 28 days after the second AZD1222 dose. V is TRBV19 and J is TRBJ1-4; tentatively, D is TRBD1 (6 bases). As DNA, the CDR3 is TGTGCCAGTAGTCCCACAGGGACTGAAAAACTGTTTTTT. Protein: CASSPTGTEKLFF. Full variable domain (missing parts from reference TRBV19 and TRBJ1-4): DGGITQSPKYLFRKEGQNVTLSCEQNLNHDAMYWYRQDPGQGLRLIYYSQIVNDFQKGDIAEGYSVSREKKESFPLTVTSAQKNPTAFYLCASSPTGTEKLFFGSGTQLSVL.